The 9 T cell receptor beta chains given below trace back to one sample, sequenced in a study of shared clonotypes between healthy human individuals. The protocol was immunoSEQ multiplex PCR, while the TCRdb copy is restricted to in-frame clones and leaves out a portion. The sample records more than 1.2 million clones, less than 99% being singletons. Specimen: naive CD4+ T cells sorted from blood. Subset here: CD45RA+ positively selected. Every receptor here comes from a man in his thirties or forties in good health.

The chain uses TRBV4-3 and TRBJ1-2; D gene ambiguous. The ends were cut back, 0 bases at V and 8 bases at J, with 16 bases in the middle. The CDR3 loop spans 15 amino acids. Per germline, CDR1 LGHNA and CDR2 YSLEER. The CDR3 DNA reads as TGCGCCAGCAGCCAAGATACGGGCAACCTACGGGGCTACACCTTC. Its translation: CASSQDTGNLRGYTF.

V gene TRBV2 combines with J gene TRBJ2-6, with TRBD1 matching over 7 bases. This CDR3 contains 15 residues. The germline CDR1 and CDR2 sequences are SNHLY and FYNNEI. After removal of 6 bases from V and 0 bases from J, the junction contained 2 bases not matched to a gene. CDR3 loop: CASRGDSSGANVLTF. For the CDR3, the DNA is TGTGCCAGCAGGGGGGACAGCTCTGGGGCCAACGTCCTGACTTTC.

The V call is TRBV25-1, the J call TRBJ2-7; D is possibly TRBD1 (6 bases). The V end lost 2 bases, the J end lost 2 bases, and 10 bases lay between the germline ends. From germline, CDR1 is MGHDK and CDR2 SYGVNS. CDR3 length equals 14 residues. CDR3 residues: CASSEAGQTYEQYF. The CDR3 bases are TGTGCCAGCAGTGAAGCCGGACAGACCTACGAGCAGTACTTC.

The chain carries TRBV5-1 and TRBJ2-7; 8 nucleotides align to TRBD1. The germline CDR1 and CDR2 sequences are SGHRS and YFSETQ. J was trimmed by 7 bases and V by 4 bases; bases with no gene match: 13. There are 15 residues in the CDR3. The CDR3 DNA reads TGCGCCAGCAGCCCGGGGGCGGGACAGGCTAAGGAGCAGTACTTC. The encoded protein is CASSPGAGQAKEQYF.

The rearrangement uses TRBV6-1 and TRBJ1-1; D is ambiguous. Germline V gene data show CDR1 as MNHNS and CDR2 as SASEGT. Trimming pared 3 bases from V and 0 bases from J, leaving 8 bases between. The CDR3 loop spans 14 amino acids. Here the CDR3 DNA reads TGTGCCAGCAGTGACCTAGTAATGAACACTGAAGCTTTCTTT. Its protein is CASSDLVMNTEAFF.

The chain carries TRBV19 and TRBJ2-1, with D tentatively TRBD1 (5 bases). Germline V gives CDR1 LNHDA, CDR2 SQIVND (reference sequence). The V end lost 9 bases, the J end lost 0 bases, and 15 bases lay between the germline ends. The CDR3 is 15 amino acids. The CDR3 is CASRRQISSYNEQFF. CDR3 DNA: TGTGCCAGCCGCCGACAGATTAGCTCCTACAATGAGCAGTTCTTC.

As concerns this clone: Different DNA sequences within this sample yield the same CDR3. The rearrangement links TRBV18 to TRBJ2-7; TRBD2 matches 13 bases. Trimming at V came to 6 bases and at J to 4 bases, leaving 6 bases not matched to a gene. This CDR3 contains 15 residues. The V gene's germline CDR1 is KGHSH and CDR2 LQKENI. Here the CDR3 reads CASSQGLAGVYEQYF. The CDR3 region has the DNA TGTGCCAGCTCTCAAGGACTAGCGGGAGTTTACGAGCAGTACTTC.

CDR3 residues: CASSSARLAGRETQYF. DNA for the CDR3: TGTGCCAGCAGCTCCGCCAGGCTAGCGGGAAGAGAGACCCAGTACTTC. This chain uses TRBV11-2 with TRBJ2-5, with TRBD2 matching 9 bases. Trimming took 4 bases from V and 4 from J; bases not matched to a gene: 10. This CDR3 has 16 amino acids. In germline, CDR1 is SGHAT, CDR2 FQNNGV. Supplemented by reference TRBV11-2 and TRBJ2-5, the full variable domain reads EAGVAQSPRYKIIEKRQSVAFWCNPISGHATLYWYQQILGQGPKLLIQFQNNGVVDDSQLPKDRFSAERLKGVDSTLKIQPAKLEDSAVYLCASSSARLAGRETQYFGPGTRLLVL.

The chain links TRBV6-5 to TRBJ2-7; D possibly corresponds to TRBD1 (6 bases). The CDR3 length is 12 residues. Trimming pared 10 bases from V and 3 bases from J, leaving 13 bases between. Germline CDR1 reads MNHEY; CDR2 reads SVGAGI. The CDR3 coding sequence is TGTGCCACCTCAGACAGGTTCTACGAGCAGTACTTC. Translating it yields CATSDRFYEQYF.